This T cell receptor beta chain was identified in a study of human T cells and chemical hapten exposure. Study at large: Slight volume differences across pooled libraries mainly accounted for varying per-sample TCR yields.

This clonotype was counted at least ten times. MiXCR, applied by TCRdb to the RACE reads, yields one record per CDR3 protein. The sample shows tens of thousands of distinct CDR3 sequences, 9.5% to 12% of them seen only once. Described time point: patch test 1, 2 weeks after DPC sensitization. The treatment is: therapeutic diphenylcyclopropenone sensitization with weekly scalp DPC. The material was whole blood, obtained in connection with sensitization to the hapten diphenylcyclopropenone (DPC). The source of this sequence is a woman aged 45-65 years with alopecia areata. Some clones in this sample may be carry-over from other donors' samples.

In DNA, the CDR3 is TGTGCCTGGAGACCCTCCATGGGACAGATGAACTATGGCTACACCTTC. This gives the protein CAWRPSMGQMNYGYTF. The rearrangement joins TRBV30 to TRBJ1-2, with 7 nucleotides matching TRBD1. Germline V gene sequence: CDR1 GTSNPN, CDR2 SVGIG (reference sequence). Trimming at V came to 3 bases and at J to 2 bases, leaving 12 bases not matched to a gene. This CDR3 is built from 16 residues.